Detailed here is one TCR beta chain. Germline values: CDR1 SGHNT, CDR2 YYREEE (reference sequence). The ends lost 5 bases at V and 7 bases at J; junction bases unmatched: 4. This CDR3 has 14 residues. Authors' data handling: Junction-only immunoSEQ sequences carried no quality scores, so filtering differed. Produced via immunoSEQ multiplex PCR; TCRdb's table is partial and in-frame only. D and trimming were read from the DNA, whereas the V and J calls and clone size are those reported in that table. The sample includes hundreds of thousands of clones, 95% to 98% of them seen just once. This record comes from a study of shared clonotypes between healthy human individuals. The overall study: CD4 naive and memory got three plates each, CD8 naive two, CD8 memory one.

CD45RO-negative CD8 cells positively selected for CCR7 made up the naive population, which excluded terminally differentiated effector memory CD45RA+ cells. Each of the donors was a healthy adult who was HIV-negative and had not had a recent acute infection or vaccination. The chain has TRBV5-4 and TRBJ2-1, with 12 bases identical to TRBD2. The source material was naive CD8+ T cells sorted from blood. The receptor comes from a man aged 25-45 years in good health. CDR3 sequence (DNA): TGTGCCAGCAGGACTAGCGGGAGTTTTAATGAGCAGTTCTTC. Amino acid sequence: CASRTSGSFNEQFF. The full variable domain, with the rest looked up from reference TRBV5-4 and TRBJ2-1, is ETGVTQSPTHLIKTRGQQVTLRCSSQSGHNTVSWYQQALGQGPQFIFQYYREEENGRGNFPPRFSGLQFPNYSSELNVNALELDDSALYLCASRTSGSFNEQFFGPGTRLTVL.